This TCR beta chain is drawn from a study of T-cell reconstitution after alpha-beta-depleted transplantation in children. Study-wide findings and caveats: Some patients showed high day-60 TCRbeta diversity, which derived from surviving recipient T cells and thymic progenitors. Reported findings indicate that, about two months after transplant, alpha-beta T cells came from several hundred expanded clones, which were derived from non-depleted graft cells.

Unique molecular identifiers were built into the TCRbeta library. TCRdb called the PCR reads again in MiXCR, with one record for every CDR3 protein. Of 550,000 to 600,000 distinct CDR3 sequences in the sample, about 23% were seen once. This CDR3 contains 15 residues. Looked up from germline, CDR1 is SGHTA and CDR2 is FQGNSA. The V end lost 5 bases, the J end lost 4 bases, and 17 bases lay between the germline ends. There are a few counts of this clonotype. The antigen is undetermined. The origin of this receptor is a boy in the first two years of life who had a stem cell transplant for acute myeloid leukemia, so the T cells may come from the graft donor. Specimen: PBMCs, mostly from graft donor cells, collected 360 days after TCRalphabeta/CD19-depleted stem cell transplant. The chain combines TRBV7-2 with TRBJ2-5, with D possibly TRBD2 on 7 matching bases. The CDR3 loop is CASSTQGGGRETQYF. DNA for the CDR3: TGTGCCAGCAGCACCCAAGGGGGGGGTCGAGAGACCCAGTACTTC.